Detailed here is one T cell receptor beta chain. The sample belongs to a study of blood T cell repertoires in COVID-19. Study-wide context: The cDNA or gDNA used as material had been derived from T cells, B-cell-depleted T cells, or PBMCs.

Here immunoSEQ multiplex PCR was the method, and the copy in TCRdb shows in-frame clones only, minus some. The sample lists approximately 79,000 clones, 84% occurring once. This receptor was obtained from a woman between 45 and 65 years old with acute or convalescent COVID-19. Input material: peripheral blood.

In DNA form, the CDR3 reads TGTGCCAGCAGCCCCCGTCGCCCCATCGGCGGGGGCGTGGTTGATGAGCAGTTCTTC. Its translation: CASSPRRPIGGGVVDEQFF. V usage is TRBV3-1 (or the pseudogene TRBV3-2) and J usage is TRBJ2-1; D possibly corresponds to TRBD2 (7 bases). There are 19 residues in the CDR3. Germline V gene lookup returns CDR1 LGHDT and CDR2 YNNKEL (reference sequence). V was clipped by 4 bases and J by 8 bases, with 30 bases between them.